This TCR beta chain was captured in a study of Ad26.COV2.S vaccination and SARS-CoV-2 variants. As for the study in general: Ad26.COV2.S given intramuscularly, once or twice 56 days apart.

Assay used: immunoSEQ multiplex PCR; TCRdb lists only in-frame clones, some missing. The top ten clones hold about 5.4% of a sample with around 300,000 clones, 85% to 90% of them seen once. This CDR3 has 15 amino acids. Trimming removed 3 bases from V and 5 bases from J, with 15 bases in between. The germline CDR1 and CDR2 sequences are LNHDA and SQIVND (reference sequence). The sample's treatment: some 19 received Ad26.COV2.S at low or high dose, single or two shots; about 5 received placebo; per-sample allocation not given. Sampling happened 63 days after the first vaccine or placebo injection. Adults aged 18-55 years in Boston included the donor.

This sample comprised peripheral blood, obtained in a trial of Ad26.COV2.S vaccine versus placebo. The chain has TRBV19 and TRBJ2-3; D not resolved. The clonotype originates from a person aged 18-65 years who received the Ad26.COV2.S COVID-19 vaccine or a placebo. The CDR3: CASSIYLGLGDTQYF. The CDR3 region has the DNA TGTGCCAGTAGTATTTACCTAGGGTTAGGAGATACGCAGTATTTT.